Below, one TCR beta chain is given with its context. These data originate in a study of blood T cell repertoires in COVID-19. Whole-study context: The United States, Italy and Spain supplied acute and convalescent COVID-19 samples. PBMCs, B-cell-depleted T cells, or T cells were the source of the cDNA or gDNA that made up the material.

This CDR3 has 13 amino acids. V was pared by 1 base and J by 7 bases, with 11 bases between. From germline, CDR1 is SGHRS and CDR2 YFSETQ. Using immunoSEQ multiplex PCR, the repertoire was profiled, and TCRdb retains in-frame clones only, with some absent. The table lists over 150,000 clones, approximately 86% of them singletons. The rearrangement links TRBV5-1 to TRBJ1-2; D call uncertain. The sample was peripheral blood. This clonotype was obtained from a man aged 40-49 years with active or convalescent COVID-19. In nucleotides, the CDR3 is TGCGCCAGCAGCTTGTACCAAGGGAGTGGCTACACCTTC. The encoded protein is CASSLYQGSGYTF.